The rows below give T cell receptor beta chains drawn from one sample of a study of cytomegalovirus exposure and HLA in healthy donors. Some clones are missing from TCRdb's copy, which holds only in-frame ones; the method was immunoSEQ multiplex PCR. This sample has more than 95,000 clones, with around 75% found just once. Material: PBMCs. These receptors all come from a woman between 50 and 59 years old in good health and CMV-seropositive. Both conserved end residues are part of each CDR3. A D gene is named only where the DNA matches it firmly. For some rows the clone size is stated as once, few or many, or as a class when expanded; others skip it.

J gene,D gene,V gene,clone size,CDR3 protein,CDR3 DNA
TRBJ2-1,TRBD2,TRBV5-1,-,CASSLVAGAYNEQFF,TGCGCCAGCAGCTTAGTAGCGGGAGCTTACAATGAGCAGTTCTTC
TRBJ1-1,TRBD1,TRBV2,-,CASMGTGGFTEAFF,TGTGCCAGCATGGGGACAGGGGGGTTCACTGAAGCTTTCTTT
TRBJ1-2,-,TRBV6-5,-,CASSYTGLGGYTF,TGTGCCAGCAGCTATACAGGGTTGGGTGGCTACACCTTC
TRBJ2-3,TRBD2,TRBV11-3,-,CASSFSLAETQYF,TGTGCCAGCAGCTTTTCACTAGCGGAAACGCAGTATTTT
TRBJ2-5,-,TRBV5-6,-,CASSSGVLETQYF,TGTGCCAGCAGCTCGGGGGTGCTGGAGACCCAGTACTTC
TRBJ1-4,-,TRBV5-4,few,CASSRGGAEKLFF,TGTGCCAGCAGCCGAGGGGGGGCTGAAAAACTGTTTTTT
TRBJ1-5,TRBD1,TRBV27,-,CASSLFGTGGGQPQHF,TGTGCCAGCAGTTTATTTGGGACAGGGGGGGGTCAGCCCCAGCATTTT
TRBJ1-1,-,TRBV19,-,CASSIDPPLRHGNTEAFF,TGTGCCAGTAGTATCGATCCCCCCCTTCGACATGGGAACACTGAAGCTTTCTTT
TRBJ1-1,TRBD1,TRBV12-5,-,CASQPGQVNTEAFF,TGTGCTAGTCAGCCGGGACAGGTGAACACTGAAGCTTTCTTT
TRBJ2-7,-,TRBV7-3,-,CASSLGRTYEQYF,TGTGCCAGCAGCTTGGGCAGAACCTACGAGCAGTACTTC
TRBJ2-1,TRBD2,TRBV5-1,-,CASSRRWSGSENEQFF,TGCGCCAGCAGCCGCCGGTGGAGCGGGAGTGAAAATGAGCAGTTCTTC
TRBJ1-3,TRBD1,TRBV11-3,-,CASSETGGYGNTIYF,TGTGCCAGCAGTGAAACAGGGGGCTATGGAAACACCATATATTTT
TRBJ1-1,-,TRBV6-5,few,CASSYSPGTEAFF,TGTGCCAGCAGTTACTCGCCGGGGACTGAAGCTTTCTTT
TRBJ1-1,TRBD1,TRBV9,-,CASSVGGTANTEAFF,TGTGCCAGCAGCGTAGGTGGGACAGCAAACACTGAAGCTTTCTTT
TRBJ2-3,TRBD2,TRBV6-5,-,CASSYAGGTDTQYF,TGTGCCAGCAGTTACGCGGGAGGAACAGATACGCAGTATTTT
TRBJ2-5,TRBD2,TRBV7-2,-,CASSSGLAGGQETQYF,TGTGCCAGCAGCTCGGGACTAGCGGGGGGACAAGAGACCCAGTACTTC
TRBJ2-1,TRBD1,TRBV27,-,CASTKTGGAYNEQFF,TGTGCCAGCACCAAGACAGGGGGCGCCTACAATGAGCAGTTCTTC
TRBJ1-1,TRBD1,TRBV7-2,once,CASSPDRRHTEAFF,TGTGCCAGCAGCCCGGACAGGCGCCACACTGAAGCTTTCTTT
TRBJ2-3,-,TRBV5-6,once,CASSYFFPSTDTQYF,TGTGCCAGCAGCTACTTTTTCCCTAGCACAGATACGCAGTATTTT
TRBJ2-5,-,TRBV19,once,CASSISGNQETQYF,TGTGCCAGTAGTATATCCGGGAACCAAGAGACCCAGTACTTC
TRBJ1-1,-,TRBV7-2,-,CASSLAGGNTEAFF,TGTGCCAGCAGCTTAGCAGGGGGGAACACTGAAGCTTTCTTT
TRBJ1-6,TRBD1,TRBV6-5,-,CASSYSGTGGYSPLHF,TGTGCCAGCAGTTACTCGGGGACAGGGGGTTATTCACCCCTCCACTTT
TRBJ2-5,-,TRBV4-2,-,CASSQEGGALQETQYF,TGTGCCAGCAGCCAAGAGGGCGGGGCCCTCCAAGAGACCCAGTACTTC
TRBJ2-7,TRBD2,TRBV11-2,-,CASSFGLAGAARGEQYF,TGTGCCAGCAGCTTCGGACTAGCGGGGGCGGCTCGCGGCGAGCAGTACTTC
TRBJ2-6,-,TRBV7-6,-,CASSLTYSGANVLTF,TGTGCCAGCAGCTTGACTTACTCTGGGGCCAACGTCCTGACTTTC
TRBJ1-1,-,TRBV7-9,-,CASSVTGNTEAFF,TGTGCCAGCAGCGTGACAGGGAACACTGAAGCTTTCTTT
TRBJ2-1,-,TRBV6-5,-,CASSYSTGKGEQFF,TGTGCCAGCAGTTACTCTACAGGGAAGGGTGAGCAGTTCTTC
TRBJ2-5,-,TRBV10-3,-,CAIRDPGHPRETQYF,TGTGCCATCAGAGACCCGGGACACCCCAGGGAGACCCAGTACTTC
TRBJ2-3,TRBD2,TRBV9,-,CASSVDLAGSTDTQYF,TGTGCCAGCAGCGTAGACCTAGCGGGGAGCACAGATACGCAGTATTTT
TRBJ1-2,-,TRBV11-3,-,CASSSLQVNYGYTF,TGTGCCAGCAGCTCCTTACAGGTTAACTATGGCTACACCTTC
TRBJ1-2,-,TRBV10-3,-,CAISDVNYGYTF,TGTGCCATCAGTGACGTCAACTATGGCTACACCTTC
TRBJ2-3,TRBD2,TRBV5-6,once,CASSWGTSGWPDTQYF,TGTGCCAGCAGCTGGGGGACTAGCGGGTGGCCAGATACGCAGTATTTT
TRBJ2-4,TRBD1,TRBV2,-,CASSVTGVENIQYF,TGTGCCAGCAGTGTCACAGGGGTAGAAAACATTCAGTACTTC